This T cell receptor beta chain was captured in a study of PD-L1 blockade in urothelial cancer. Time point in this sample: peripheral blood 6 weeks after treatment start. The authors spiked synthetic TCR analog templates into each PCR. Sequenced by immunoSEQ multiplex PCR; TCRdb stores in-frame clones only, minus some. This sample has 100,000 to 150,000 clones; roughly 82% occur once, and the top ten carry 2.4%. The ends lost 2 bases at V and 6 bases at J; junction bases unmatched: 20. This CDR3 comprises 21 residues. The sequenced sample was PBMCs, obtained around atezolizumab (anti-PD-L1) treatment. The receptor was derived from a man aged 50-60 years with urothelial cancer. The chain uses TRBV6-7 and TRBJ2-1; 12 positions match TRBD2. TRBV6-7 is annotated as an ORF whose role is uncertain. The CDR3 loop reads CASSYLGRTSGTRCPSNEQFF. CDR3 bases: TGTGCCAGCAGTTACCTCGGTAGGACTAGCGGGACGCGTTGCCCCAGCAATGAGCAGTTCTTC.